This T cell receptor beta chain was identified during a study of T cell responses to AZD1222 COVID-19 vaccine. Only one count was recorded for this clone. Its matching antigen is unknown. Whole-study findings and limits: Sampling captured repertoires only after the peak T cell response.

Trimming took off 4 bases at V and 3 bases at J, with 15 bases between the two ends. Germline V CDR1 and CDR2: MDHEN, SYDVKM. This CDR3 has 15 amino acids. Data came from immunoSEQ multiplex PCR; TCRdb stores just in-frame clones and leaves some out. The sample lists around 170,000 clones; 90% were seen once. The input for sequencing was peripheral blood, taken on day 0 of AZD1222 vaccination. The sequence came from an adult in good health. The chain is built from TRBV28 and TRBJ1-2; no clear D. The CDR3 reads CASSSKRQRDYGYTF. The CDR3 DNA reads TGTGCCAGCAGTTCCAAGAGACAACGGGACTATGGCTACACCTTC.